A single sample is the source of the 11 T cell receptor beta chains below, sequenced in a study of CD8 T cells in ankylosing spondylitis. TCRdb used MiXCR to reprocess the 5' RACE reads, holding one entry per CDR3 protein. The sample has some 270,000 distinct CDR3 sequences, about 18% seen once. What was sequenced was blood, either unsorted or a sorted T cell fraction (not recorded which). The receptor set was obtained from a male donor with ankylosing spondylitis or in good health (not recorded which).

This clonotype occurred many times. For the CDR3, the DNA is TGCGCCAGCAGCCACCCCAGCCAAGACAGTGACAGGGGGCGTTTCAATGAGCAGTTCTTC. Protein: CASSHPSQDSDRGRFNEQFF. The rearrangement links TRBV4-3 to TRBJ2-1; TRBD1 matches at 10 bases. This CDR3 spans 20 amino acids. The V gene end was trimmed by 3 bases and the J gene end by 6 bases; junction bases not matched to a gene: 20. CDR1 and CDR2 from the germline V gene are LGHNA and YSLEER.

This clonotype turned up a few times. The chain combines TRBV2 with TRBJ2-7; D unclear. Trimming pared 1 base from V and 2 bases from J, leaving 6 bases between. Germline values: CDR1 SNHLY, CDR2 FYNNEI. The CDR3 has 13 amino acids. The DNA of the CDR3 is TGTGCCAGCAGTGAAGTGGTGGCCTACGAGCAGTACTTC. Its translation is CASSEVVAYEQYF.

This clonotype showed up just a few times. The rearrangement joins TRBV20-1 to TRBJ1-1; the D gene is possibly TRBD1 (6 bases). V lost 0 bases, J lost 0 bases, and 20 bases lay in between. Germline V CDR1 and CDR2: DFQATT, SNEGSKA (reference sequence). The CDR3 loop spans 18 amino acids. Here the CDR3 reads CSAREALRRGIMNTEAFF. The DNA for the CDR3 is TGCAGTGCTAGAGAGGCCCTTCGCAGGGGCATCATGAACACTGAAGCTTTCTTT.

V and J are TRBV28 and TRBJ2-7; D not certain. The germline V gene has CDR1 MDHEN and CDR2 SYDVKM. The ends were cut back, 7 bases at V and 2 bases at J, with 12 bases in the middle. The CDR3 is 13 residues long. The DNA of the CDR3 is TGTGCCAGCACGGACCTTCTAACCTACGAGCAGTACTTC. The encoded protein is CASTDLLTYEQYF.

V gene TRBV29-1 combines with J gene TRBJ2-7; no firm D call. There are 13 residues in the CDR3. The V gene lost 2 bases and the J gene lost 6 bases, with 14 bases spanning the gap. The germline CDR1 and CDR2 sequences are SQVTM and ANQGSEA. The CDR3 loop is CSVERRVGLEQYF. In DNA form, the CDR3 reads TGCAGCGTTGAACGACGCGTAGGGCTCGAGCAGTACTTC.

This clonotype came up a few times. The rearrangement uses TRBV12-3 or TRBV12-4 and TRBJ2-2, with D possibly TRBD2 on 5 matching bases. There are 16 residues in the CDR3. V was clipped by 6 bases and J by 2 bases, with 16 bases between them. CDR3 amino acids: CASSPWERLNTGELFF. The CDR3 coding sequence is TGTGCCAGCAGCCCTTGGGAGAGGCTAAACACCGGGGAGCTGTTTTTT.

This chain joins TRBV20-1 and TRBJ2-7; 11 bases are a match to TRBD1. J lost 6 bases, V lost 0 bases, and 7 bases had no gene match. The CDR3 is made up of 15 amino acids. The germline CDR1 and CDR2 sequences are DFQATT and SNEGSKA (reference sequence). The CDR3: CSARDPGQGAPEQYF. The CDR3 coding sequence is TGCAGTGCTAGAGATCCAGGACAGGGGGCCCCCGAGCAGTACTTC.

This clonotype turned up a few times. One end of the junction is discordant with germline, which a read error may explain. The chain joins TRBV12-3 or TRBV12-4 to TRBJ2-1; perhaps TRBD2 as D (5 bases). This CDR3 has 12 amino acids. CDR3 protein: CASSLAGHEQFF. The CDR3 DNA reads TGTGCCAGCAGTCTAGCCGGACATGAGCAGTTCTTC.

This clonotype showed up just a few times. The CDR3 protein is CASNSGPEGVGETQYF. The CDR3, as DNA: TGTGCCAGCAACTCAGGGCCAGAGGGTGTTGGGGAGACCCAGTACTTC. The chain employs TRBV3-1 and TRBJ2-5; TRBD1 or TRBD2 may be the D gene (5 bases each). Trimming stripped 7 bases from V and 5 bases from J, with 23 bases between. The CDR3 spans 16 residues. Germline V gene lookup returns CDR1 LGHDT and CDR2 YNNKEL (reference sequence).

The CDR3 sequence: CASSVGGGTYGYTF. The CDR3 nucleotides read TGTGCCAGCAGCGTAGGCGGGGGAACCTATGGCTACACCTTC. V usage is TRBV9 and J usage is TRBJ1-2; maybe TRBD1 (5 bases). Germline CDR1 is SGDLS and CDR2 is YYNGEE. The CDR3 covers 14 residues. Trimming removed 0 bases from V and 4 bases from J, with 10 bases in between.

This chain uses TRBV4-1 with TRBJ2-2; D uncertain. The germline gives CDR1 MGHRA, CDR2 YSYEKL. CDR3 size: 15 residues. Trimming removed 4 bases at V and 1 base at J, with 10 bases between. The CDR3 DNA sequence: TGCGCCAGCAGCCCCCTTAATGAGAACACCGGGGAGCTGTTTTTT. Translation gives CASSPLNENTGELFF.